The 29 T cell receptor beta chains presented below share a single source sample, sequenced in a study of PD-L1 blockade in urothelial cancer. Indicated time point: pretreatment peripheral blood. TCRdb keeps only in-frame clones here, not all; method: immunoSEQ multiplex PCR. This table holds 35,000 to 50,000 clones, around 80% found once. The sample here was PBMCs, taken around atezolizumab (anti-PD-L1) treatment. These receptors all stem from a man in his 60s with urothelial cancer.

This chain joins TRBV9 and TRBJ1-2; no reliable D call. This CDR3 is 13 amino acids long. CDR1 and CDR2 (germline): SGDLS, YYNGEE. Trimming shortened V by 3 bases and J by 8 bases, and 14 bases separated the two germline ends. In DNA, the CDR3 is TGTGCCAGCAGCGCTGAGGGCGGGAGAGGCTACACCTTC. It specifies CASSAEGGRGYTF.

This chain links TRBV11-3 with TRBJ2-5; 7 nucleotides agree with TRBD2. V lost 5 bases and J lost 1; bases outside the gene matches: 10. Germline-derived CDR1 and CDR2 are SGHNT and YENEEA. CDR3 length equals 16 residues. CDR3 in amino acids: CASSPGSGATQETQYF. The DNA for the CDR3 is TGTGCCAGCAGCCCTGGGAGCGGGGCTACCCAAGAGACCCAGTACTTC.

This chain connects TRBV6-1 to TRBJ1-5; D ambiguous. The ends were cut back, 1 base at V and 5 bases at J, with 6 bases in the middle. The length of the CDR3 is 13 residues. Germline CDR1 is MNHNS and CDR2 is SASEGT. CDR3 DNA sequence: TGTGCCAGCAGTGAAGAAAGCGATCAGCCCCAGCATTTT. This sequence encodes CASSEESDQPQHF.

The chain recombines TRBV30 with TRBJ2-6; no reliable D call. Deletions cut 0 bases from V and 8 bases from J, with 5 bases between. Germline CDR1 and CDR2: GTSNPN and SVGIG (reference sequence). The CDR3 is 12 amino acids. Written as DNA, the CDR3 is TGTGCCTGGAGTGTCGTTTCCAACGTCCTGACTTTC. Protein: CAWSVVSNVLTF.

DNA of the CDR3: TGTGCCAGTAGTATATTTCCAGCCAGGGGTCAGCCCCAGCATTTT. It translates to CASSIFPARGQPQHF. The genes are TRBV19 and TRBJ1-5, with D possibly TRBD1 on 6 matching bases. Germline V lookup: CDR1 LNHDA, CDR2 SQIVND (reference sequence). This CDR3 has 15 residues. Trimming left V 2 bases short and J 6 bases short, with 14 bases between. Using reference TRBV19 and TRBJ1-5 for the parts outside the CDR3, the full variable domain is DGGITQSPKYLFRKEGQNVTLSCEQNLNHDAMYWYRQDPGQGLRLIYYSQIVNDFQKGDIAEGYSVSREKKESFPLTVTSAQKNPTAFYLCASSIFPARGQPQHFGDGTRLSIL.

The V and J genes are TRBV7-8 and TRBJ1-2; 7 bases are shared with TRBD1. The trim removed 5 bases at V and 2 bases at J, leaving 5 bases unmatched. From germline, CDR1 is SGHVS and CDR2 FQNEAQ. There are 14 residues in the CDR3. Here the CDR3 reads CASSRGQQNYGYTF. The DNA for the CDR3 is TGTGCCAGCAGCAGGGGACAGCAGAACTATGGCTACACCTTC.

This clone appeared a single time. The chain uses TRBV2 and TRBJ2-3; 9 bases line up with TRBD1. Germline V gives CDR1 SNHLY, CDR2 FYNNEI. V lost 8 bases and J lost 2; bases outside the gene matches: 11. The CDR3 contains 16 residues. CDR3 sequence reads: CASFPIRDRVTDTQYF. In DNA, the CDR3 is TGTGCCAGCTTCCCCATCCGGGACAGGGTCACAGATACGCAGTATTTT.

CDR3 region: CAWSSDSGRVTDTQYF. The CDR3 coding sequence is TGTGCCTGGAGTTCAGATAGCGGGAGAGTAACAGATACGCAGTATTTT. The chain carries TRBV30 and TRBJ2-3; 9 bases line up with TRBD2. J lost 3 bases, V lost 2 bases, and 9 bases had no gene match. Per the germline V gene, CDR1 is GTSNPN and CDR2 is SVGIG (reference sequence). The CDR3 contains 16 residues.

V is TRBV6-5 and J is TRBJ1-4; 8 positions agree with TRBD1. Unmatched junction bases numbered 8, after V lost 6 bases and J lost 8 bases. The CDR3 runs 14 residues. Germline V CDR1 and CDR2: MNHEY, SVGAGI. The CDR3 nucleotides are TGTGCCAGCAGGCGACAGGGGCTGGAGGAAAAACTGTTTTTT. This sequence encodes CASRRQGLEEKLFF.

V is TRBV30 and J is TRBJ1-6; D might be TRBD1 (6 bases). This CDR3 is built from 13 residues. The V end was cut by 7 bases, the J end by 8 bases, with 15 bases between. CDR1 is GTSNPN and CDR2 is SVGIG in the germline V gene (reference sequence). The CDR3 protein is CAFWTALDSPLHF. CDR3 DNA sequence: TGTGCCTTTTGGACAGCCTTGGATTCACCCCTCCACTTT.

This clone was seen only a few times. The chain uses TRBV19 and TRBJ1-3; D might be TRBD1 (5 bases). Germline assignment: CDR1 LNHDA and CDR2 SQIVND (reference sequence). V was trimmed by 7 bases and J by 4 bases, leaving 11 bases between them. The CDR3 consists of 13 residues. This CDR3 is CASTGGNGNTIYF. CDR3 nucleotides: TGTGCCAGTACGGGGGGAAACGGAAACACCATATATTTT. The variable domain in full, with the rest retrieved from reference TRBV19 and TRBJ1-3, is DGGITQSPKYLFRKEGQNVTLSCEQNLNHDAMYWYRQDPGQGLRLIYYSQIVNDFQKGDIAEGYSVSREKKESFPLTVTSAQKNPTAFYLCASTGGNGNTIYFGEGSWLTVV.

J is TRBJ2-7 and V is TRBV6-4; D is possibly TRBD1 (6 bases). The CDR3 is 14 amino acids. Germline CDR1 is MRHNA and CDR2 is SNTAGT. V was pared by 0 bases and J by 5 bases, with 11 bases between. The CDR3 is CASSDSGARDEQYF. The CDR3 DNA reads TGTGCCAGCAGTGACTCGGGGGCGCGGGACGAGCAGTACTTC.

The V and J genes are TRBV18 and TRBJ2-3; D is possibly TRBD2 (6 bases). In germline, CDR1 is KGHSH, CDR2 LQKENI. Trimming pared 3 bases from V and 6 bases from J, leaving 19 bases between. The CDR3 runs to 16 residues. This chain's CDR3 is CASSPRPGDKPDTQYF. The CDR3 region has the DNA TGTGCCAGCTCACCGCGTCCGGGAGACAAGCCGGATACGCAGTATTTT.

The chain links TRBV7-2 to TRBJ1-1, with TRBD1 as a possible D gene (5 bases). Germline CDR1 is SGHTA and CDR2 is FQGNSA. V was clipped by 6 bases and J by 2 bases, with 19 bases between them. The CDR3 contains 16 residues. Here the CDR3 DNA reads TGTGCCAGCAGTATAACTGGGGGAGGACTTAACACTGAAGCTTTCTTT. This translates into CASSITGGGLNTEAFF.

The chain links TRBV27 to TRBJ1-1; the D gene is possibly TRBD1 (5 bases). The germline CDR1 and CDR2 sequences are MNHEY and SMNVEV (reference sequence). With 3 bases removed from V and 1 base from J, the gap between germline ends came to 18 bases. The CDR3 length is 17 residues. The CDR3: CASSFSGSPARNTEAFF. The CDR3 nucleotides are TGTGCCAGCAGTTTCTCAGGGTCGCCCGCTCGGAACACTGAAGCTTTCTTT.

The rearrangement uses TRBV7-2 and TRBJ2-5; D not certain. The CDR3 totals 11 residues. Germline V CDR1 and CDR2: SGHTA, FQGNSA. V shed 3 bases and J shed 7 bases, with 6 bases lying between them. The CDR3 DNA reads TGTGCCAGCAGCTTTACGGGGACCCAGTACTTC. Translation gives CASSFTGTQYF.

This clone appeared a single time. The rearrangement joins TRBV7-9 to TRBJ1-6; the D is unclear. Trimming left V 1 base short and J 8 bases short, with 12 bases between. This CDR3 spans 15 amino acids. Germline V gene sequence: CDR1 SEHNR, CDR2 FQNEAQ (reference sequence). The CDR3 here is CASSLGIGLDSPLHF. In DNA, the CDR3 is TGTGCCAGCAGCTTAGGTATCGGGTTGGATTCACCCCTCCACTTT.

The chain carries TRBV5-6 and TRBJ1-5; D gene uncertain. Germline V lookup: CDR1 SGHDT, CDR2 YYEEEE. The V end lost 0 bases, the J end lost 2 bases, and 9 bases lay between the germline ends. The CDR3 runs 15 residues. The DNA of the CDR3 is TGTGCCAGCAGCTTGGCCCGTCCGGGCAATCAGCCCCAGCATTTT. Translated, it gives CASSLARPGNQPQHF.

The J gene is TRBJ2-1, the V gene TRBV19; no reliable D call. The germline V and J ends were trimmed by 2 bases and 0 bases, with 8 bases remaining between them. Per germline, CDR1 LNHDA and CDR2 SQIVND (reference sequence). CDR3 length: 15 residues. The CDR3 nucleotides read TGTGCCAGTAGTATAAGTGGCAGCTCCTACAATGAGCAGTTCTTC. This encodes CASSISGSSYNEQFF.

V is TRBV6-1 and J is TRBJ2-1; TRBD2 matches at 10 bases. V lost 8 bases to trimming and J lost 5 bases; unmatched junction nucleotides: 6. Looked up from germline, CDR1 is MNHNS and CDR2 is SASEGT. This CDR3 has 14 residues. The CDR3, as DNA: TGTGCCAGCGGAGAGCGGGGGGGCAACAATGAGCAGTTCTTC. Protein: CASGERGGNNEQFF.

V usage is TRBV30 and J usage is TRBJ2-3, with 10 bases lining up with TRBD2. Germline lookup yields CDR1 GTSNPN and CDR2 SVGIG (reference sequence). The CDR3 has 15 amino acids. V gave up 2 bases and J gave up 1 base; unmatched junction bases: 3. Here the CDR3 reads CAWSLAGVGTDTQYF. For the CDR3, the DNA is TGTGCCTGGAGTCTAGCGGGAGTGGGCACAGATACGCAGTATTTT.

The chain couples TRBV27 to TRBJ1-3; unclear D gene. This CDR3 has 17 residues. V was pared by 5 bases and J by 2 bases, with 19 bases between. Germline V gives CDR1 MNHEY, CDR2 SMNVEV (reference sequence). CDR3 DNA sequence: TGTGCCAGCAGTCCGATTTGGTCCCCGAGTACTGGAAACACCATATATTTT. Residues: CASSPIWSPSTGNTIYF.

The rearrangement links TRBV5-1 to TRBJ1-1; D is unclear. This CDR3 is built from 14 residues. Per the germline V gene, CDR1 is SGHRS and CDR2 is YFSETQ. Trimming cost V 2 bases and J 1 base, with 9 bases left between them. CDR3 DNA: TGCGCCAGCAGCTTCCAGGTGTCGAACACTGAAGCTTTCTTT. Amino acids: CASSFQVSNTEAFF.

The J gene is TRBJ2-5, the V gene TRBV5-1, with TRBD1 as a possible D gene (5 bases). The ends were cut back, 4 bases at V and 2 bases at J, with 15 bases in the middle. This CDR3 is built from 15 residues. The germline CDR1 and CDR2 sequences are SGHRS and YFSETQ. The DNA of the CDR3 is TGCGCCAGCAGCCCGATTTGGGGCGTACAAGAGACCCAGTACTTC. Protein: CASSPIWGVQETQYF.

This chain links TRBV6-5 with TRBJ1-3; a possible D gene is TRBD1 (5 bases). V was shortened by 6 bases and J by 0 bases, with 12 bases between the two germline ends. This CDR3 region has 15 residues. Germline-derived CDR1 and CDR2 are MNHEY and SVGAGI. The CDR3 DNA follows: TGTGCCAGCAGCTTCAGGGCCCCCTCTGGAAACACCATATATTTT. Translation gives CASSFRAPSGNTIYF.

The CDR3 protein is CASSFREGETQYF. The CDR3 DNA reads as TGTGCCAGCAGTTTTCGGGAGGGAGAGACCCAGTACTTC. V gene TRBV27 combines with J gene TRBJ2-5; TRBD2 matches at 8 bases. V was clipped by 3 bases and J by 4 bases; unmatched bases: 1. From germline, CDR1 is MNHEY and CDR2 SMNVEV (reference sequence). This CDR3 is 13 amino acids long.

This clone was seen only a few times. The chain is built from TRBV19 and TRBJ1-1, with D possibly matching TRBD1 (6 bases). V was cut by 6 bases and J by 1 base, with 21 bases left in between. Germline-derived CDR1 and CDR2 are LNHDA and SQIVND (reference sequence). This CDR3 region has 17 residues. The CDR3 loop reads CASRPQGFRVRNTEAFF. CDR3 bases: TGTGCCAGTAGGCCTCAGGGGTTTCGCGTCAGGAACACTGAAGCTTTCTTT.

This clone was detected only once. J is TRBJ2-7 and V is TRBV5-1, with 10 bases lining up with TRBD2. V shed 5 bases and J 7 bases; nucleotides not matched to a gene: 3. The V gene's germline CDR1 is SGHRS and CDR2 YFSETQ. This CDR3 spans 12 amino acids. The CDR3 region has the DNA TGCGCCAGCAGATTACTAGCGGGGGAGCAGTACTTC. Amino acids: CASRLLAGEQYF.

V is TRBV18 and J is TRBJ1-5; D unresolved. The V gene's germline CDR1 is KGHSH and CDR2 LQKENI. The CDR3 is made up of 15 amino acids. The V and J ends lost 0 bases and 1 base respectively, with 7 bases between them. CDR3 sequence (DNA): TGTGCCAGCTCACCACCAGGACTCAGCAATCAGCCCCAGCATTTT. It codes for CASSPPGLSNQPQHF.